The 2 T cell receptor beta chains reported below all come from one sample, sequenced in a study of blood T cell repertoires in COVID-19. TCRdb's table, derived via immunoSEQ multiplex PCR, lists solely in-frame clones and lacks some. The sample gives about 240,000 clones, 86% of which show up once; 3% to 4% is in the top ten. Sequenced sample: PBMCs or T cells enriched from blood (not recorded which). The receptors stem from a woman aged 40 to 55 with acute COVID-19.

The chain is built from TRBV29-1 and TRBJ2-2; the D gene is possibly TRBD1 (5 bases). This CDR3 has 14 amino acids. CDR1 and CDR2 from the germline V gene are SQVTM and ANQGSEA. Trimming took off 6 bases at V and 0 bases at J, with 11 bases between the two ends. DNA for the CDR3: TGCAGCGTCGTCCCAGGGCCGAACACCGGGGAGCTGTTTTTT. Amino acids: CSVVPGPNTGELFF.

The chain links TRBV5-5 to TRBJ2-3; D is possibly TRBD2 (5 bases). V dropped 0 bases and J dropped 5 bases, with 16 bases sitting between them. The germline V gene has CDR1 SGHKS and CDR2 YYEKEE (reference sequence). The CDR3 extends over 16 amino acids. The CDR3 nucleotides read TGTGCCAGCAGCTTGGATCTGGCTCCCGGGGTAGATACGCAGTATTTT. It specifies CASSLDLAPGVDTQYF.